The 6 T cell receptor beta chains below were found in one sample sequenced in a study of blood T cell repertoires in COVID-19. The data were produced by immunoSEQ multiplex PCR, yet TCRdb's version contains in-frame clones alone and is incomplete. The sample has around 300,000 clones, 85% to 90% seen once. Material for sequencing was PBMCs or T cells enriched from blood (not recorded which). These receptors originate from a woman younger than 45 who had recovered from COVID-19.

The CDR3 is CASSQAAGGLGELFF. Here the CDR3 DNA reads TGCGCCAGCAGCCAAGCAGCGGGAGGTCTCGGGGAGCTGTTTTTT. The chain combines TRBV4-3 with TRBJ2-2, with 9 positions matching TRBD2. The CDR3 totals 15 residues. The V segment lost 1 base and the J segment 7 bases; nucleotides outside the gene matches: 4. Germline V gives CDR1 LGHNA, CDR2 YSLEER.

The rearrangement uses TRBV28 and TRBJ2-7; weak D call: TRBD1 (5 bases). Germline V gene lookup returns CDR1 MDHEN and CDR2 SYDVKM. This CDR3 contains 16 residues. Trimming stripped 1 base from V and 5 bases from J, with 18 bases between. CDR3 in DNA: TGTGCCAGCAGTTTATTTACGGCAGGGAAATCCAACGAGCAGTACTTC. This gives the protein CASSLFTAGKSNEQYF.

This clone was observed once. The rearrangement joins TRBV27 to TRBJ1-4; 7 nucleotides line up with TRBD1. From germline, CDR1 is MNHEY and CDR2 SMNVEV (reference sequence). The CDR3 runs to 15 residues. J gave up 10 bases and V 2 bases, and 10 bases lay outside the gene matches. The CDR3 DNA reads TGTGCCAGCAGTTTACTCTCCCGGTCAGGGGGAAAACTGTTTTTT. Protein: CASSLLSRSGGKLFF.

The rearrangement links TRBV14 to TRBJ2-1; 8 bases match TRBD2. Germline CDR1 SGHDN, CDR2 FVKESK. Trimming at V came to 0 bases and at J to 15 bases, leaving 10 bases not matched to a gene. The CDR3 length is 14 residues. CDR3 sequence (DNA): TGTGCCAGCAGCCAAGATGGGTTTAGCGGGACCAGGTTCTTC. It yields the protein CASSQDGFSGTRFF.

The chain links TRBV29-1 to TRBJ2-6; the D gene is possibly TRBD2 (7 bases). The length of the CDR3 is 16 residues. Germline loops: CDR1 SQVTM, CDR2 ANQGSEA. Trimming cost V 6 bases and J 0 bases, with 15 bases left between them. The CDR3 nucleotides read TGCAGCGTAGGCACGGGGGGCCTCTCTGGGGCCAACGTCCTGACTTTC. Translated: CSVGTGGLSGANVLTF.

This sequence joins TRBV10-2 and TRBJ2-7; D unresolved. The V gene lost 4 bases and the J gene lost 3 bases, with 10 bases spanning the gap. The CDR3 loop spans 13 amino acids. Germline V gene sequence: CDR1 WSHSY, CDR2 SAAADI. Here the CDR3 reads CASSADTNYEQYF. The DNA for the CDR3 is TGCGCCAGCAGTGCAGACACCAACTACGAGCAGTACTTC.